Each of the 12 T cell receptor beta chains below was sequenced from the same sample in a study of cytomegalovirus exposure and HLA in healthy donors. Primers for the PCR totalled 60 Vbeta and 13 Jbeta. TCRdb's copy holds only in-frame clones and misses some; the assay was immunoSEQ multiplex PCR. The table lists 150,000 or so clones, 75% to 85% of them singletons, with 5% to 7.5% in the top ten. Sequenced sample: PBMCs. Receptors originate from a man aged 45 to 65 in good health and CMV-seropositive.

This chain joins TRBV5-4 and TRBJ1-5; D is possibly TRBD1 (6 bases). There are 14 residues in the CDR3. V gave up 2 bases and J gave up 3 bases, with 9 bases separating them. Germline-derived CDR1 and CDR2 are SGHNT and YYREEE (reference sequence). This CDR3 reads CASSLGGDNQPQHF. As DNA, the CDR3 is TGTGCCAGCAGCTTAGGGGGTGACAATCAGCCCCAGCATTTT.

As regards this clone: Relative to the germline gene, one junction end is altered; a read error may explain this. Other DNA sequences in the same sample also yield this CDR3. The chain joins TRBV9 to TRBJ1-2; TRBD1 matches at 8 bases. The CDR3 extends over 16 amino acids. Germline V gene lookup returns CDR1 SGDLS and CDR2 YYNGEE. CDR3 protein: CASRSGTGHSNYGYTF. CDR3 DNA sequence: TGTGCCAGCCGATCCGGGACAGGCCACTCTAACTACGGCTACACCTTC.

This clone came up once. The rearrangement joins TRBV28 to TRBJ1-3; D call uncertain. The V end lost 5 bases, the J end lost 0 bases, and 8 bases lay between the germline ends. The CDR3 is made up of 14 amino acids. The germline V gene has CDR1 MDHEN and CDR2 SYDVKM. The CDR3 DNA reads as TGTGCCAGCAGTCTTCCCTACTCTGGAAACACCATATATTTT. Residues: CASSLPYSGNTIYF.

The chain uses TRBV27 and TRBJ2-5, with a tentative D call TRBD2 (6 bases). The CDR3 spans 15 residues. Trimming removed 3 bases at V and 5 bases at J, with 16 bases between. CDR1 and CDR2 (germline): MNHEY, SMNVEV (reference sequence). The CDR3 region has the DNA TGTGCCAGCAGTTTTTCCACGGGAGCGGCCGAGACCCAGTACTTC. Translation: CASSFSTGAAETQYF.

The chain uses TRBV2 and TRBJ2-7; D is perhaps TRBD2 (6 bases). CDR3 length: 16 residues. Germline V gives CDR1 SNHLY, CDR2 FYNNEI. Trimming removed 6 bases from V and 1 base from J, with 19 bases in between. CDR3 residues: CASSTSREWGSYEQYV. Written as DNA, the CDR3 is TGTGCCAGCAGCACGTCCCGGGAGTGGGGTTCCTACGAGCAGTACGTC.

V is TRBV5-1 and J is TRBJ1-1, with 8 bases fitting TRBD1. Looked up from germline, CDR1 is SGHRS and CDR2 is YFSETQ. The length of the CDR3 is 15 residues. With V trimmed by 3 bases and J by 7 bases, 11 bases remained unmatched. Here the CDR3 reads CASSSSGTGEGEAFF. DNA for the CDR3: TGCGCCAGCAGCTCTTCCGGGACAGGTGAAGGTGAAGCTTTCTTT.

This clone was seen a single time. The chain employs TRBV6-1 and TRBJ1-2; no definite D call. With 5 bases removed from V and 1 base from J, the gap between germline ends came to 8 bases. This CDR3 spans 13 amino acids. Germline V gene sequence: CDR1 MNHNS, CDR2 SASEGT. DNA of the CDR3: TGTGCCAGCAGTTCGGGAGGTAACTATGGCTACACCTTC. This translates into CASSSGGNYGYTF.

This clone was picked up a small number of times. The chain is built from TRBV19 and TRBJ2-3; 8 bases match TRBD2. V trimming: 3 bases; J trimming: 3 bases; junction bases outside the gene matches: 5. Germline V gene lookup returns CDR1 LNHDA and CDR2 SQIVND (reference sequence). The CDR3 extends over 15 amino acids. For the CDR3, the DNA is TGTGCCAGTAGTATTGCGGGGGGAAAAACAGATACGCAGTATTTT. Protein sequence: CASSIAGGKTDTQYF.

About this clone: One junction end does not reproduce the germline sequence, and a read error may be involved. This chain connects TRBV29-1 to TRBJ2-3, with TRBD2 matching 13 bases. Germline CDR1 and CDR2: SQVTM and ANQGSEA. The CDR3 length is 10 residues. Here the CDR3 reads CSVEGTSGDF. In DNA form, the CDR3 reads TGCAGCGTCGAGGGGACTAGCGGGGATTTT.

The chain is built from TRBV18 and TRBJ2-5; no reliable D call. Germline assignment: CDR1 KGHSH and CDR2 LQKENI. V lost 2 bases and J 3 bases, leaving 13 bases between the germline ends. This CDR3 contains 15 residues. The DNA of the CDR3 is TGTGCCAGCTCACCATTTTTAACAGCCGAAGAGACCCAGTACTTC. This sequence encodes CASSPFLTAEETQYF.

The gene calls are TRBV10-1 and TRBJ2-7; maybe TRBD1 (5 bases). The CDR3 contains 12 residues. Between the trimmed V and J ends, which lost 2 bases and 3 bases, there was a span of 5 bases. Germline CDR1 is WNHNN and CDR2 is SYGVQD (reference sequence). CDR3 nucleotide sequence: TGCGCCAGCAGTGAGAGGGGCTACGAGCAGTACTTC. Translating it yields CASSERGYEQYF.

The CDR3 here is CASGILAGGTDTQYF. CDR3 coding DNA: TGTGCCAGCGGCATCCTAGCGGGAGGGACAGATACGCAGTATTTT. The chain carries TRBV2 and TRBJ2-3, with 12 bases lining up with TRBD2. This CDR3 has 15 amino acids. Germline V gene lookup returns CDR1 SNHLY and CDR2 FYNNEI. Unmatched junction bases numbered 6, after V lost 8 bases and J lost 3 bases.